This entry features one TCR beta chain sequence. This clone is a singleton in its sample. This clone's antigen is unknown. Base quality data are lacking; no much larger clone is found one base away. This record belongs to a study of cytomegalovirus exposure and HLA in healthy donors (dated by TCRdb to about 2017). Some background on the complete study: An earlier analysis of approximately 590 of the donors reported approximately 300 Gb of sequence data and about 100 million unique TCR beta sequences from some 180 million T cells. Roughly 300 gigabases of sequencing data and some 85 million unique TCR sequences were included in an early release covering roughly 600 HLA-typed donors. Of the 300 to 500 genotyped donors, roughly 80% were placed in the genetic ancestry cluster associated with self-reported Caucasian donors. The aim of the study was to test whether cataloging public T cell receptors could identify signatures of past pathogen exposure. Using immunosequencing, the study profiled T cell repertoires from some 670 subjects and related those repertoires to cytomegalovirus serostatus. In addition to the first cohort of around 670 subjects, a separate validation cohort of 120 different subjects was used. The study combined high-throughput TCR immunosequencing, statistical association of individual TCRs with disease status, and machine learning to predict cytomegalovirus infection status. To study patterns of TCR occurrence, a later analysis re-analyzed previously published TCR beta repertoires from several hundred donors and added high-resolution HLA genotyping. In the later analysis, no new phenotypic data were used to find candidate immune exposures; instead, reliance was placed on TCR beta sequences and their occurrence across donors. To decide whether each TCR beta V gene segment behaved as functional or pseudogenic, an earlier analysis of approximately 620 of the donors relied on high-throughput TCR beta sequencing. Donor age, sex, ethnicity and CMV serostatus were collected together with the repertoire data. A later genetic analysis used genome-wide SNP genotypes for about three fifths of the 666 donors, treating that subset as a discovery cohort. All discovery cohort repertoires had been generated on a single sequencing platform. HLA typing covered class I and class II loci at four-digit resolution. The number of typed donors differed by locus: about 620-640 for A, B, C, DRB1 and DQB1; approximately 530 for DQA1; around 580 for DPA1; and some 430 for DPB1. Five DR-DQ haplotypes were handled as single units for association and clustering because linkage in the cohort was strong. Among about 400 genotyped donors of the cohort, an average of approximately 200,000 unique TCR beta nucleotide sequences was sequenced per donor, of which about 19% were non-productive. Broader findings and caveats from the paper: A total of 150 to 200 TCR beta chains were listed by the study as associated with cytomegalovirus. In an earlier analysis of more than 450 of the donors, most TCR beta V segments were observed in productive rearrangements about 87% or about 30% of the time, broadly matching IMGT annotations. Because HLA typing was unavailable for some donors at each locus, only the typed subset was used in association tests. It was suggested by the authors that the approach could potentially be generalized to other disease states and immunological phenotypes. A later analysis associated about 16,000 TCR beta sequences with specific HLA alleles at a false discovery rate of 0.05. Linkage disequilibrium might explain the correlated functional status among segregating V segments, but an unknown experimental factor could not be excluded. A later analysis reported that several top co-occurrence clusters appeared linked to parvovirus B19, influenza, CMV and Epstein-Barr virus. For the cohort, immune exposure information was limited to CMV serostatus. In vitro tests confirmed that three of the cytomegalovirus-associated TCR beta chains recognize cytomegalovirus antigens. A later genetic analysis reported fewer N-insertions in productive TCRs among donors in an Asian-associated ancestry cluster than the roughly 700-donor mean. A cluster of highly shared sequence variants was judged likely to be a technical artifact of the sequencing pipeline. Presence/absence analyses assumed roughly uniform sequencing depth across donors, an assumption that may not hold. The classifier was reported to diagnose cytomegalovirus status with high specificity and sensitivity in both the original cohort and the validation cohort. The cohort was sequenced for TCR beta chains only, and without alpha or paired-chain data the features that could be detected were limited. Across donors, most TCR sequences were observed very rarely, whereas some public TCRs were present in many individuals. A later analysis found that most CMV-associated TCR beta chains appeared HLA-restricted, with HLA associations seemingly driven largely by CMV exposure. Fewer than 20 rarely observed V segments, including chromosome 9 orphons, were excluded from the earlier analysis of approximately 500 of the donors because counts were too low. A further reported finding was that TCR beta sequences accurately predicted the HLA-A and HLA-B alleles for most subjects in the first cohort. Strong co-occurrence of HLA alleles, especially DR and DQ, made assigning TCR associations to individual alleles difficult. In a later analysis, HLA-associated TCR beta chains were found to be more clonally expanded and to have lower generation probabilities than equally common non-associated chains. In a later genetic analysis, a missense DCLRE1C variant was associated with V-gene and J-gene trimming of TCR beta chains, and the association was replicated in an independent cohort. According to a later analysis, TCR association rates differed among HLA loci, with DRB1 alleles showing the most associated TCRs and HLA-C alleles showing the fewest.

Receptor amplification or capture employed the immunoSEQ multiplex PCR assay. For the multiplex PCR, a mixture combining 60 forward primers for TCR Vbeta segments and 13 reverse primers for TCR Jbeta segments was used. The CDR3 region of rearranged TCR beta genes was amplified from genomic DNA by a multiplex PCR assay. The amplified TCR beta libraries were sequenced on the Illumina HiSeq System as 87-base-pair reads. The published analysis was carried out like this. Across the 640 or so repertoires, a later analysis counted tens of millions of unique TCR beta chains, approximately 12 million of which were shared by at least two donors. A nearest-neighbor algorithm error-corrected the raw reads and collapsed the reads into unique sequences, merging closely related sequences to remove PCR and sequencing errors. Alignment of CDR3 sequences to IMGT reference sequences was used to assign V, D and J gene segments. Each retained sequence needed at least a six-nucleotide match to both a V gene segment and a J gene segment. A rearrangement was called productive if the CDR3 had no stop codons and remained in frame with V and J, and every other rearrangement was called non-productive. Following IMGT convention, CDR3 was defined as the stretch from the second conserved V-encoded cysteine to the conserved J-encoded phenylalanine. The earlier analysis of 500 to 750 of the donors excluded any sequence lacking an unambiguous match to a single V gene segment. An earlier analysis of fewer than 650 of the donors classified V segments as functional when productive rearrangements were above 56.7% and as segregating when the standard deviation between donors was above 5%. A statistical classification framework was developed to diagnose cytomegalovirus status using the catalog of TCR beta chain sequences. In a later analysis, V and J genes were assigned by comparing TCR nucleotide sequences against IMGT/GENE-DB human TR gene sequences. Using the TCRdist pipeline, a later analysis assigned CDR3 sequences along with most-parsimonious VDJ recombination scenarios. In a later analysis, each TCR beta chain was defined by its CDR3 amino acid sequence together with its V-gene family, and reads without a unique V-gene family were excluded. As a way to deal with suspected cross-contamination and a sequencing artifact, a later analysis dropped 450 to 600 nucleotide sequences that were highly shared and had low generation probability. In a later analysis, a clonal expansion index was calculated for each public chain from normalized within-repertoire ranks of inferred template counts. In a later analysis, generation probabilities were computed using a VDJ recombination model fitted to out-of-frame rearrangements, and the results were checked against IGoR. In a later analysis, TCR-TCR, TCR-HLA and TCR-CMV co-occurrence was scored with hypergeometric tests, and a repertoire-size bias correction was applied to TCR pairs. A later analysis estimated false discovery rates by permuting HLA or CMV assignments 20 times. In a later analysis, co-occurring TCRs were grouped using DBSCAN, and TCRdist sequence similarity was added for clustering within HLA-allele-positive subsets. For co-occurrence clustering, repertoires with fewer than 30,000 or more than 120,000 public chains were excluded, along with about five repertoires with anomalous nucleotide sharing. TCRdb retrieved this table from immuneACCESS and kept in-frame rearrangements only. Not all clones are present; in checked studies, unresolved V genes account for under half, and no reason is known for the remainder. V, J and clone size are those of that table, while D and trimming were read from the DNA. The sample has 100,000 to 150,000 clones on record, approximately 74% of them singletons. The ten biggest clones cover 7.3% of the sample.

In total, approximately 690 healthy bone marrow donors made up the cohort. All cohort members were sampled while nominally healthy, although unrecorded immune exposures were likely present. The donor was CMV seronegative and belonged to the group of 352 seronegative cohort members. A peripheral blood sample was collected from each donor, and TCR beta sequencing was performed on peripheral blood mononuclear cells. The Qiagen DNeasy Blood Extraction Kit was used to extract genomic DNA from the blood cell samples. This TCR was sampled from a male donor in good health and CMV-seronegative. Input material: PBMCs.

The bases read TGTGCCAGCAGCTTAGTTTTTGGTAGCGGGAGAGGAGATACGCAGTATTTT. Translated, it gives CASSLVFGSGRGDTQYF. The rearrangement combines TRBV7-2 with TRBJ2-3; 9 nucleotides in the junction match TRBD2. The germline V gene specifies SGHTA as CDR1 and FQGNSA as CDR2. Trimming takes 1 base off V and 5 bases off J; junction bases not matched to a gene: 10. Including the terminal cysteine and phenylalanine, the CDR3 comprises 17 residues. Only the CDR3 DNA is retained, 51 bases long and in frame from the first base.